This T cell receptor beta chain was documented in a study of T cell responses to AZD1222 COVID-19 vaccine. Study conclusions and caveats: Regions 160-218 and 743-854 dominated among vaccine-associated CD4 TCRs spanning spike.

Turning to this clone: Its matching antigen is unknown.

Data came from immunoSEQ multiplex PCR; TCRdb stores just in-frame clones and leaves some out. The sample yields around 88,000 clones, around 88% seen once. CDR3 length: 15 amino acids. Germline values: CDR1 MDHEN, CDR2 SYDVKM. V shed 5 bases and J 3 bases; nucleotides not matched to a gene: 7. The sequence was collected from an adult in good health. The sequenced sample was peripheral blood, obtained on day 0 of MenACWY control vaccination. The gene calls are TRBV28 and TRBJ1-3; 7 positions match TRBD1. The CDR3 DNA reads as TGTGCCAGCAGTACTCCGACAGGGAATGGAAACACCATATATTTT. Its protein product is CASSTPTGNGNTIYF. Full variable domain (missing parts from reference TRBV28 and TRBJ1-3): DVKVTQSSRYLVKRTGEKVFLECVQDMDHENMFWYRQDPGLGLRLIYFSYDVKMKEKGDIPEGYSVSREKKERFSLILESASTNQTSMYLCASSTPTGNGNTIYFGEGSWLTVV.